A single sample gave rise to the 6 T cell receptor beta chains below, sequenced in a study of tumor-infiltrating lymphocytes in localized non-small cell lung cancer. Only in-frame clones appear in the TCRdb table, and some are missing; sequencing was by immunoSEQ multiplex PCR. The data show 15,000 to 20,000 clones, about 45% seen once. The sequenced material came from lung tumor tissue. The receptors here all came from a human donor with non-small cell lung cancer.

This chain connects TRBV9 to TRBJ2-1, with 13 positions matching TRBD2. CDR1 SGDLS and CDR2 YYNGEE come from the germline V gene. This CDR3 contains 15 residues. V shed 4 bases and J 8 bases; nucleotides not matched to a gene: 6. The CDR3 loop reads CASSYTSGGADEQFF. DNA of the CDR3: TGTGCCAGCAGCTACACTAGCGGGGGGGCCGATGAGCAGTTCTTC.

The rearrangement joins TRBV7-2 to TRBJ1-6, with D possibly being TRBD1 (6 bases). The germline V and J ends were trimmed by 1 base and 10 bases, with 17 bases remaining between them. The CDR3 covers 16 residues. The germline V gene has CDR1 SGHTA and CDR2 FQGNSA. CDR3 region: CASSLDLGAQWSPLHF. In DNA form, the CDR3 reads TGTGCCAGCAGCTTAGATCTGGGGGCGCAATGGTCACCCCTCCACTTT.

In its sample, this clone is medium-sized. The chain carries TRBV7-6 and TRBJ1-1, with D possibly TRBD1 on 5 matching bases. The CDR3 contains 15 residues. V shed 2 bases and J shed 0 bases, with 10 bases lying between them. Germline V gene lookup returns CDR1 SGHVS and CDR2 FNYEAQ. The CDR3 is CASSLSGRMNTEAFF. In DNA, the CDR3 is TGTGCCAGCAGCTTATCGGGACGGATGAACACTGAAGCTTTCTTT.

The table lists this clone with a count of one. The rearrangement uses TRBV5-6 and TRBJ2-2; the D call may be TRBD1 or TRBD2 (6 bases each). The CDR3 runs 16 residues. Germline assignment: CDR1 SGHDT and CDR2 YYEEEE. The V end lost 4 bases, the J end lost 4 bases, and 17 bases lay between the germline ends. CDR3 DNA: TGTGCCAGCAGCGAGGCCGGGGGCCGGGGCACCGGGGAGCTGTTTTTT. This encodes CASSEAGGRGTGELFF.

This clone has more than one count but fewer than ten. The gene calls are TRBV29-1 and TRBJ2-2; perhaps TRBD1 as D (5 bases). The V gene lost 4 bases and the J gene lost 4 bases, with 7 bases spanning the gap. In germline, CDR1 is SQVTM, CDR2 ANQGSEA. The CDR3 sequence is 12 residues long. The CDR3 DNA is TGCAGCGTTGGGGGCGGCACCGGGGAGCTGTTTTTT. Its protein product is CSVGGGTGELFF.

This chain uses TRBV7-2 with TRBJ2-5; 7 positions agree with TRBD2. The CDR3 has 14 amino acids. CDR1 and CDR2 from the germline V gene are SGHTA and FQGNSA. The ends lost 4 bases at V and 4 bases at J; junction bases unmatched: 6. CDR3: CASSSGGGVETQYF. The CDR3 coding sequence is TGTGCCAGCAGCTCCGGCGGGGGAGTAGAGACCCAGTACTTC.